The present T cell receptor beta chain was sequenced within a study of blood T cells in healthy people across ages. The study, taken as a whole, reports: The recorded TCR beta diversity per million T cells decreased in a roughly linear manner with age.

This CDR3 is built from 18 residues. CDR1 and CDR2 from the germline V gene are MNHNS and SASEGT. V was clipped by 3 bases and J by 0 bases, with 20 bases between them. A J-beta primer mix and a sample-barcoded 5' primer were used in a second PCR of about 7 to 12 cycles. Any given sample supplied a minimum of 2.5 million CDR3-containing paired-end reads. TCRdb used MiXCR to reprocess the 5' RACE reads, holding one entry per CDR3 protein. Among 1.5 million to 2 million distinct CDR3 sequences listed, about 32% were seen once. This clonotype was observed a single time. The antigen is not known. Per sample, no less than 5 micrograms of total RNA were extracted.

The TCR comes from a woman aged 25-40 years in good health. V and J are TRBV6-1 and TRBJ1-2; D is possibly TRBD1 (5 bases). The sequenced sample consisted of blood. The CDR3 DNA is TGTGCCAGCAGTGAGTCCGGGGCCTACCACGAAGCTAACTATGGCTACACCTTC. Its protein product is CASSESGAYHEANYGYTF.